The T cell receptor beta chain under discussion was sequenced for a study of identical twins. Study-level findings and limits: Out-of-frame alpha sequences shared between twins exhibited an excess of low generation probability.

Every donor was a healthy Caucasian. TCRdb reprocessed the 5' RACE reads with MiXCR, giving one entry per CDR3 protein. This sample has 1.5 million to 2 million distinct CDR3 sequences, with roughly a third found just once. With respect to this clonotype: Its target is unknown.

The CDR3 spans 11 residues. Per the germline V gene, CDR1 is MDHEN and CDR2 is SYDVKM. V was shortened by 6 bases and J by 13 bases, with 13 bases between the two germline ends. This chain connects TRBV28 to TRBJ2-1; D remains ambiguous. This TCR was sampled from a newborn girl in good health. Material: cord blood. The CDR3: CASRVAGRQFF. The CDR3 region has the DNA TGTGCCAGCAGGGTGGCTGGGCGTCAGTTCTTC.